This is a list of T cell receptor beta chains from one sample in a study of cytomegalovirus exposure and HLA in healthy donors. Assay used: immunoSEQ multiplex PCR; TCRdb lists only in-frame clones, some missing. The sample consists of 90,000 to 130,000 clones, 85% to 90% of them appearing once. Sequenced sample: PBMCs. All receptors come from a woman younger than 45 in good health and CMV-seropositive. Each CDR3 is given with its conserved first and last residue. A D gene is named only where the DNA matches it firmly. Clone sizes are given selectively: once, few, many, or a class where the clone is expanded.

V gene: TRBV7-9; clone size: .; D gene: .; J gene: TRBJ1-5; CDR3 protein: CASSSGIPALQPQHF; CDR3 DNA: TGTGCCAGCAGCTCAGGGATTCCCGCACTTCAGCCCCAGCATTTT
V gene: TRBV28; clone size: .; D gene: .; J gene: TRBJ2-7; CDR3 protein: CASSSQGAAGAIYEQYF; CDR3 DNA: TGTGCCAGCAGTTCTCAGGGGGCGGCGGGAGCCATCTACGAGCAGTACTTC
V gene: TRBV10-2; clone size: .; D gene: TRBD2; J gene: TRBJ2-3; CDR3 protein: CASSKKAGSSTDTQYF; CDR3 DNA: TGCGCCAGCAGTAAAAAAGCGGGGTCTAGCACAGATACGCAGTATTTT
V gene: TRBV29-1; clone size: .; D gene: .; J gene: TRBJ1-2; CDR3 protein: CSVLNPGYGYTF; CDR3 DNA: TGCAGCGTTCTTAATCCGGGCTATGGCTACACCTTC
V gene: TRBV27; clone size: .; D gene: .; J gene: TRBJ1-1; CDR3 protein: CASMKGVTEAFF; CDR3 DNA: TGTGCCAGTATGAAGGGGGTTACTGAAGCTTTCTTT
V gene: TRBV27; clone size: .; D gene: .; J gene: TRBJ1-1; CDR3 protein: CASSQDRINTEAFF; CDR3 DNA: TGTGCCAGCAGCCAAGACAGGATTAACACTGAAGCTTTCTTT
V gene: TRBV5-1; clone size: .; D gene: TRBD1; J gene: TRBJ1-4; CDR3 protein: CASSPGDSSTNEKLFF; CDR3 DNA: TGCGCCAGCAGCCCCGGGGACAGTTCAACTAATGAAAAACTGTTTTTT
V gene: TRBV11-1; clone size: .; D gene: .; J gene: TRBJ2-2; CDR3 protein: CASSPQEANTGELFF; CDR3 DNA: TGTGCCAGCAGCCCCCAGGAGGCTAACACCGGGGAGCTGTTTTTT
V gene: TRBV2; clone size: .; D gene: .; J gene: TRBJ2-1; CDR3 protein: CASKDGMLGGGEQFF; CDR3 DNA: TGTGCCAGCAAGGACGGGATGTTGGGGGGAGGTGAGCAGTTCTTC
V gene: TRBV27; clone size: .; D gene: TRBD2; J gene: TRBJ2-7; CDR3 protein: CASSGLAGASYEQYF; CDR3 DNA: TGTGCCAGCAGTGGGTTAGCGGGAGCCTCCTACGAGCAGTACTTC
V gene: TRBV6-5; clone size: .; D gene: TRBD2; J gene: TRBJ2-7; CDR3 protein: CATLASGGASYEQYF; CDR3 DNA: TGTGCCACTCTAGCCAGCGGGGGGGCCTCCTACGAGCAGTACTTC
V gene: TRBV19; clone size: once; D gene: TRBD1; J gene: TRBJ2-3; CDR3 protein: CASSDRGTDTQYF; CDR3 DNA: TGTGCCAGTTCGGACAGGGGAACAGATACGCAGTATTTT
V gene: TRBV6-5; clone size: few; D gene: .; J gene: TRBJ2-1; CDR3 protein: CASSYEYRNSPRGQFF; CDR3 DNA: TGTGCCAGCAGTTACGAATATCGTAACAGCCCTAGGGGGCAGTTCTTC
V gene: TRBV4-3; clone size: once; D gene: .; J gene: TRBJ1-4; CDR3 protein: CASSPRRGNEKLFF; CDR3 DNA: TGCGCCAGCAGCCCCCGCAGGGGAAATGAAAAACTGTTTTTT
V gene: TRBV10-3; clone size: few; D gene: .; J gene: TRBJ2-2; CDR3 protein: CAISDYQGGELFF; CDR3 DNA: TGTGCCATCAGTGACTACCAGGGCGGGGAGCTGTTTTTT
V gene: TRBV5-1; clone size: once; D gene: .; J gene: TRBJ1-5; CDR3 protein: CASSAGIGQPQHF; CDR3 DNA: TGCGCCAGCAGCGCAGGGATCGGGCAGCCCCAGCATTTT
V gene: TRBV10-3; clone size: .; D gene: TRBD2; J gene: TRBJ2-3; CDR3 protein: CAISVTSGGGYTQYF; CDR3 DNA: TGTGCCATCAGTGTGACTAGCGGGGGGGGTTATACGCAGTATTTT
V gene: TRBV6-5; clone size: .; D gene: TRBD2; J gene: TRBJ2-3; CDR3 protein: CASSRGADTQYF; CDR3 DNA: TGTGCCAGTTCACGGGGGGCAGATACGCAGTATTTT
V gene: TRBV5-1; clone size: once; D gene: .; J gene: TRBJ1-1; CDR3 protein: CASNPQGIGVVTEAFF; CDR3 DNA: TGCGCCAGCAACCCCCAGGGAATTGGGGTGGTCACTGAAGCTTTCTTT
V gene: TRBV6-5; clone size: .; D gene: TRBD2; J gene: TRBJ2-7; CDR3 protein: CASSRGGTYEQYF; CDR3 DNA: TGTGCCAGTTCTCGGGGGGGAACCTACGAGCAGTACTTC
V gene: TRBV7-2; clone size: once; D gene: .; J gene: TRBJ2-1; CDR3 protein: CASSIGQYNEQFF; CDR3 DNA: TGTGCCAGCAGCATCGGACAGTACAATGAGCAGTTCTTC
V gene: TRBV5-1; clone size: .; D gene: TRBD2; J gene: TRBJ2-5; CDR3 protein: CASSRGLAGETQETQYF; CDR3 DNA: TGCGCCAGCAGCCGAGGACTAGCGGGAGAGACCCAAGAGACCCAGTACTTC
V gene: TRBV2; clone size: .; D gene: TRBD1; J gene: TRBJ2-1; CDR3 protein: CASRIEQGAHEQFF; CDR3 DNA: TGTGCCAGCAGAATAGAGCAGGGGGCGCATGAGCAGTTCTTC
V gene: TRBV9; clone size: .; D gene: .; J gene: TRBJ2-7; CDR3 protein: CASSEGLGGYEQYF; CDR3 DNA: TGTGCCAGCAGCGAGGGTCTCGGGGGCTACGAGCAGTACTTC
V gene: TRBV4-3; clone size: .; D gene: .; J gene: TRBJ2-5; CDR3 protein: CASSQDYSETQYF; CDR3 DNA: TGCGCCAGCAGCCAAGATTATTCGGAGACCCAGTACTTC
V gene: TRBV2; clone size: .; D gene: TRBD2; J gene: TRBJ2-1; CDR3 protein: CASSYLAGASWGNEQFF; CDR3 DNA: TGTGCCAGCAGTTACCTAGCGGGGGCGTCCTGGGGCAATGAGCAGTTCTTC
V gene: TRBV29-1; clone size: few; D gene: .; J gene: TRBJ2-1; CDR3 protein: CSVEPRSYNEQFF; CDR3 DNA: TGCAGCGTTGAACCTAGATCTTACAATGAGCAGTTCTTC
V gene: TRBV11-2; clone size: .; D gene: .; J gene: TRBJ2-7; CDR3 protein: CASSFGVYEQYF; CDR3 DNA: TGTGCCAGCAGCTTTGGAGTATACGAGCAGTACTTC
V gene: TRBV5-4; clone size: .; D gene: .; J gene: TRBJ2-3; CDR3 protein: CASSFDFGDTQYF; CDR3 DNA: TGTGCCAGCAGCTTCGACTTTGGAGATACGCAGTATTTT
V gene: TRBV28; clone size: .; D gene: .; J gene: TRBJ2-4; CDR3 protein: CASSFQLRAKNIQYF; CDR3 DNA: TGTGCCAGCAGTTTCCAGCTGAGGGCCAAAAACATTCAGTACTTC
V gene: TRBV25-1; clone size: .; D gene: TRBD1; J gene: TRBJ1-4; CDR3 protein: CASSHRGANEKLFF; CDR3 DNA: TGTGCCAGCAGCCACAGGGGCGCTAATGAAAAACTGTTTTTT
V gene: TRBV9; clone size: .; D gene: .; J gene: TRBJ2-6; CDR3 protein: CASSVGTVSSGANVLTF; CDR3 DNA: TGTGCCAGCAGCGTAGGGACAGTAAGCTCTGGGGCCAACGTCCTGACTTTC
V gene: TRBV25-1; clone size: .; D gene: .; J gene: TRBJ2-2; CDR3 protein: CASSESGNGELFF; CDR3 DNA: TGTGCCAGCAGTGAATCAGGAAACGGGGAGCTGTTTTTT
V gene: TRBV30; clone size: .; D gene: .; J gene: TRBJ1-1; CDR3 protein: CAWRREVGTEAFF; CDR3 DNA: TGTGCCTGGAGGCGGGAGGTCGGCACTGAAGCTTTCTTT
V gene: TRBV9; clone size: .; D gene: TRBD2; J gene: TRBJ2-5; CDR3 protein: CASSGLGLAGGDQETQYF; CDR3 DNA: TGTGCCAGCAGCGGGCTTGGACTAGCGGGGGGGGATCAAGAGACCCAGTACTTC
V gene: TRBV7-2; clone size: .; D gene: TRBD2; J gene: TRBJ2-5; CDR3 protein: CASSLASLAGGETQYF; CDR3 DNA: TGTGCCAGCAGCTTAGCGTCCCTAGCGGGAGGGGAGACCCAGTACTTC
V gene: TRBV5-5; clone size: .; D gene: .; J gene: TRBJ1-5; CDR3 protein: CASSPSTGLSNQPQHF; CDR3 DNA: TGTGCCAGCAGCCCTTCGACAGGCCTTAGCAATCAGCCCCAGCATTTT
V gene: TRBV28; clone size: once; D gene: .; J gene: TRBJ1-1; CDR3 protein: CASSFAHAMNTEAFF; CDR3 DNA: TGTGCCAGCAGTTTTGCCCATGCGATGAACACTGAAGCTTTCTTT
V gene: TRBV7-2; clone size: .; D gene: .; J gene: TRBJ2-5; CDR3 protein: CASSSAGGTSGETQYF; CDR3 DNA: TGTGCCAGCAGCTCGGCAGGGGGGACGTCCGGTGAGACCCAGTACTTC
V gene: TRBV4-3; clone size: .; D gene: TRBD2; J gene: TRBJ2-3; CDR3 protein: CASSQERLAGSTDTQYF; CDR3 DNA: TGCGCCAGCAGCCAAGAGCGCTTAGCGGGGTCCACAGATACGCAGTATTTT
V gene: TRBV5-1; clone size: .; D gene: .; J gene: TRBJ2-1; CDR3 protein: CASSASRGNGGEQFF; CDR3 DNA: TGCGCCAGCAGCGCCTCGCGGGGTAATGGGGGGGAGCAGTTCTTC
V gene: TRBV5-6; clone size: once; D gene: .; J gene: TRBJ1-2; CDR3 protein: CASSLVSFNYGYTF; CDR3 DNA: TGTGCCAGCAGCTTGGTTTCCTTTAACTATGGCTACACCTTC
V gene: TRBV14; clone size: .; D gene: TRBD1; J gene: TRBJ1-1; CDR3 protein: CASSSRDRDRNTEAFF; CDR3 DNA: TGTGCCAGCAGCTCCCGGGACAGGGACCGGAACACTGAAGCTTTCTTT
V gene: TRBV11-1; clone size: .; D gene: TRBD2; J gene: TRBJ2-5; CDR3 protein: CASNLAGGPGTQYF; CDR3 DNA: TGTGCCAGCAACCTGGCGGGGGGCCCGGGGACCCAGTACTTC
V gene: TRBV9; clone size: .; D gene: TRBD2; J gene: TRBJ2-2; CDR3 protein: CASSPRLAVTGELFF; CDR3 DNA: TGTGCCAGCAGCCCACGACTAGCGGTCACCGGGGAGCTGTTTTTT
V gene: TRBV29-1; clone size: .; D gene: TRBD2; J gene: TRBJ2-1; CDR3 protein: CSVDSGRAEEEQFF; CDR3 DNA: TGCAGCGTTGACAGCGGGAGGGCCGAAGAGGAGCAGTTCTTC
V gene: TRBV27; clone size: few; D gene: .; J gene: TRBJ1-1; CDR3 protein: CASNSLGRETEAFF; CDR3 DNA: TGTGCCAGCAACTCCTTGGGGCGTGAAACTGAAGCTTTCTTT